This T cell receptor beta chain appears in the sequencing data of a study of T-cell memory formation after mild COVID-19. Using its own MiXCR run on the 5' RACE reads, TCRdb lists one record per CDR3 protein. The table lists about 110,000 distinct CDR3 sequences, around 17% of them singletons. The germline V and J ends were trimmed by 4 bases and 3 bases, with 9 bases remaining between them. This CDR3 contains 13 residues. CDR1 and CDR2 (germline): SGHRS, YFSETQ. The chain has TRBV5-1 and TRBJ2-3; no definite D call. The TCR comes from a man younger than 35 who had mild COVID-19 (a few samples of this study predate the infection). Cell type and time point are not known. Sequencing was performed on PBMCs or a T cell subset sorted from them (not recorded which). CDR3 region: CASSDWGTDTQYF. CDR3 bases: TGCGCCAGCAGCGACTGGGGTACAGATACGCAGTATTTT.